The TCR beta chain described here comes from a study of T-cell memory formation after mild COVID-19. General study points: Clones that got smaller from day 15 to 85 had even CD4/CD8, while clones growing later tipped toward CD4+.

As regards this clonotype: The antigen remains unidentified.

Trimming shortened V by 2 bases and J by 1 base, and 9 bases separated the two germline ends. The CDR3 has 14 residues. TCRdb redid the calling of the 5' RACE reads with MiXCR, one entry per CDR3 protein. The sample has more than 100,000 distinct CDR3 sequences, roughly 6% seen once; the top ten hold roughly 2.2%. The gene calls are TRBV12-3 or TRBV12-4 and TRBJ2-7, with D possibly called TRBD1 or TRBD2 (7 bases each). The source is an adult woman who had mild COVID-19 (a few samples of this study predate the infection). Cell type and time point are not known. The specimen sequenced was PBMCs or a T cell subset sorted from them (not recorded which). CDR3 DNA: TGTGCCAGCAGTTTACAGGGGGGGTCCTACGAGCAGTACTTC. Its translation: CASSLQGGSYEQYF.